A selection of T cell receptor beta chains follows, all from one sample in a study of siplizumab effects on memory and regulatory T cells. TCRdb's table, derived via immunoSEQ multiplex PCR, lists solely in-frame clones and lacks some. The sample consists of roughly 93,000 clones, roughly 94% of them appearing once. The sample taken for sequencing was non-Treg CD4+ T cells sorted from blood. These receptors came from a human donor in good health. CDR3s include the opening cysteine and the closing phenylalanine or tryptophan. The D gene is left open where the match is weak. Where a row states a size, it is once, few, many or the class of an expanded clone; other rows omit it.

v_call	j_call	clone_size	d_call	cdr3_length	cdr3_nt	cdr3_aa
TRBV9	TRBJ2-5	-	-	14	TGTGCCAGCAGCGTAGGGGCCTCTGGATTGGCCCAGTACTTC	CASSVGASGLAQYF
TRBV11-2	TRBJ1-1	-	-	15	TGTGCCAGCAGCTTCTATGGGGCTGAGAACACTGAAGCTTTCTTT	CASSFYGAENTEAFF
TRBV28	TRBJ2-3	-	TRBD1	16	TGTGCCAGCAGTCTCTCTTCTGCAGGGGGTGGTGATACGCAGTATTTT	CASSLSSAGGGDTQYF
TRBV6-4	TRBJ2-6	few	-	15	TGTGCCAGCAGTGACTCAGGGTCTGGGGCCAACGTCCTGACTTTC	CASSDSGSGANVLTF
TRBV30	TRBJ2-2	-	-	16	TGTGCCTGGAGTGTACTGGTGGGCGCGAACACCGGGGAGCTGTTTTTT	CAWSVLVGANTGELFF
TRBV5-4	TRBJ2-1	-	-	15	TGTGCCAGCAGCGGATCCGGAAGGGGGTACAATGAGCAGTTCTTC	CASSGSGRGYNEQFF
TRBV5-1	TRBJ2-1	-	-	17	TGCGCCAGCAGCTTGGGGTCCAGGGGACTTTCAAACGGTGAGCAGTTCTTC	CASSLGSRGLSNGEQFF
TRBV5-1	TRBJ2-7	-	TRBD2	15	TGCGCCAGCAGCTCTGGAGGGACTAGCGGATACGAGCAGTACTTC	CASSSGGTSGYEQYF
TRBV11-3	TRBJ2-5	-	-	15	TGTGCCAGCAGCGCCCCCGGACAGGCGGGGGAGACCCAGTACTTC	CASSAPGQAGETQYF
TRBV6-6	TRBJ1-2	-	TRBD1	15	TGTGCCAGCAGTTACTCGGGACAGGATAACTATGGCTACACCTTC	CASSYSGQDNYGYTF
TRBV28	TRBJ1-5	-	-	17	TGTGCCAGCAGACTGGACCCGTGGAAATATAGCAATCAGCCCCAGCATTTT	CASRLDPWKYSNQPQHF
TRBV5-8	TRBJ2-1	-	TRBD2	17	TGTGCCAGCAGCGAAGGGCGCCTAGCGGGCCCCTTGAATGAGCAGTTCTTC	CASSEGRLAGPLNEQFF
TRBV5-1	TRBJ2-2	-	-	18	TGCGCCAGCAGCTTTGGGATGAGGCTGACTAAGAACACCGGGGAGCTGTTTTTT	CASSFGMRLTKNTGELFF
TRBV5-1	TRBJ2-5	-	-	14	TGCGCCAGCAGCTCGGGACATAGCCGAGAGACCCAGTACTTC	CASSSGHSRETQYF
TRBV7-9	TRBJ2-5	-	-	14	TGTGCCAGCAGCTCCCACCAGGGTGGGGAGACCCAGTACTTC	CASSSHQGGETQYF
TRBV9	TRBJ1-2	few	-	13	TGTGCCAGCAGCGTGGGGGACCGCGGTGGCTACACCTTC	CASSVGDRGGYTF
TRBV2	TRBJ2-7	-	TRBD2	14	TGTGCCAGCACCCTGAGACTAGCGGGCTACGAGCAGTACTTC	CASTLRLAGYEQYF
TRBV5-4	TRBJ1-1	-	-	13	TGTGCCAGCAGCTTGCGGGACATAACTGAAGCTTTCTTT	CASSLRDITEAFF
TRBV20-1	TRBJ2-3	-	-	11	TGCAGTGGGGGGCCCACAGATACGCAGTATTTT	CSGGPTDTQYF
TRBV19	TRBJ2-2	-	TRBD2	21	TGTGCCAGTAGTGTACGGGGACTAGCGGGAGACGGAGTAAGGAACACCGGGGAGCTGTTTTTT	CASSVRGLAGDGVRNTGELFF
TRBV28	TRBJ1-2	-	-	12	TGTGCCAGCAGTTTATCCAACAATGGCTACACCTTC	CASSLSNNGYTF
TRBV5-8	TRBJ2-2	-	-	15	TGTGCCAGCAGCTTGCGGGCACCTAAGACCGGGGAGCTGTTTTTT	CASSLRAPKTGELFF
TRBV5-6	TRBJ2-7	-	-	13	TGTGCCAGCAGCTTGGATCTCAGCTACGAGCAGTACTTC	CASSLDLSYEQYF
TRBV7-2	TRBJ2-2	-	-	17	TGTGCCAGCAGCTTAGTAAGGCGGGCCCGAACGACCGGGGAGCTGTTTTTT	CASSLVRRARTTGELFF
TRBV15	TRBJ1-1	-	-	15	TGTGCCACCAGCAGAGTGGGAGGGGTTGGCACTGAAGCTTTCTTT	CATSRVGGVGTEAFF
TRBV4-2	TRBJ2-5	-	TRBD2	15	TGTGCCAGCAGCCGCGCCGGACTAGCGGAAGAGACCCAGTACTTC	CASSRAGLAEETQYF
TRBV2	TRBJ2-1	-	TRBD2	20	TGTGCCAGCAGTGAGAGTTCTCGGCTAGCGGGAGGGCCAAGAGGGAATGAGCAGTTCTTC	CASSESSRLAGGPRGNEQFF
TRBV6-1	TRBJ2-2	few	TRBD1	15	TGTGCCAGCAGTCGGGACAGGGTGGTCACCGGGGAGCTGTTTTTT	CASSRDRVVTGELFF
TRBV21-1	TRBJ1-6	-	-	16	TGTGCCAGCAGCAAAAAGGTGGGTTCCTATAATTCACCCCTCCACTTT	CASSKKVGSYNSPLHF
TRBV18	TRBJ2-5	-	TRBD1	14	TGTGCCAGCTCAGGCCAAACAGGGGACGAGACCCAGTACTTC	CASSGQTGDETQYF
TRBV6-1	TRBJ2-7	-	-	15	TGTGCCAGCAAAGGCGTTAGGGTCTCCTCCTACGAGCAGTACTTC	CASKGVRVSSYEQYF
TRBV9	TRBJ1-1	-	-	15	TGTGCCAGCAGCGCCGTTGTGGGGGAGGGCACTGAAGCTTTCTTT	CASSAVVGEGTEAFF
TRBV19	TRBJ2-3	-	TRBD2	15	TGTGCCAGTAGTAGGTATAGCGGGAGGGGAGATACGCAGTATTTT	CASSRYSGRGDTQYF
TRBV15	TRBJ2-5	-	TRBD1	16	TGTGCCACCAGCAGAAGCCAGGGGGTTGGACAAGAGACCCAGTACTTC	CATSRSQGVGQETQYF
TRBV30	TRBJ1-5	-	-	17	TGTGCCTGGAGTTCGATAAAGGACGGATTCAAAGTGGGACCCCAGCATTTT	CAWSSIKDGFKVGPQHF
TRBV9	TRBJ2-1	-	-	13	TGTGCCAGCAGCGTAGCGGGAGCTGGTGAGCAGTTCTTC	CASSVAGAGEQFF
TRBV2	TRBJ2-7	once	-	14	TGTGCCAGCCGAGGGGACGCGAGCTCCTACGAGCAGTACTTC	CASRGDASSYEQYF
TRBV19	TRBJ2-5	-	TRBD1	15	TGTGCCAGTAGAATGACAGGGGTGAAGGGAGAGACCCAGTACTTC	CASRMTGVKGETQYF
TRBV29-1	TRBJ1-2	-	-	13	TGCAGCGTTGGCGAGGGAACCAACTATGGCTACACCTTC	CSVGEGTNYGYTF
TRBV2	TRBJ2-5	-	-	14	TGTGCCAGCAACTTACGGCGGTTACAAGAGACCCAGTACTTC	CASNLRRLQETQYF
TRBV14	TRBJ2-2	-	-	15	TGTGCCAGCAGCACCCGTCGAGGGAACACCGGGGAGCTGTTTTTT	CASSTRRGNTGELFF
TRBV15	TRBJ2-2	-	TRBD1	16	TGTGCCACCAGCAGAGGGGGGACAGGGGCCGGCGGGGAGCTGTTTTTT	CATSRGGTGAGGELFF
TRBV14	TRBJ2-3	-	TRBD2	17	TGTGCCAGCAGCCAAGGATTACTAGCGGGAGTTGCAGATACGCAGTATTTT	CASSQGLLAGVADTQYF
TRBV6-6	TRBJ2-6	few	-	15	TGTGCCAGCAGTTCTCGTAGCTCTGGGGCCAACGTCCTGACTTTC	CASSSRSSGANVLTF
TRBV5-1	TRBJ2-1	-	-	14	TGCGCCAGCAGCTTGGGTGAAAAGAACAATGAGCAGTTCTTC	CASSLGEKNNEQFF
TRBV9	TRBJ1-1	-	-	14	TGTGCCAGCAGCGTAGGCTTTATGAACACTGAAGCTTTCTTT	CASSVGFMNTEAFF
TRBV18	TRBJ1-4	-	-	15	TGTGCCAGCTCGCGGAACAGGGCGGGTAATGAAAAACTGTTTTTT	CASSRNRAGNEKLFF